This TCR beta chain is drawn from a study of shared clonotypes between healthy human individuals. The CDR3 is 13 amino acids. V lost 2 bases, J lost 6 bases, and 12 bases lay in between. From germline, CDR1 is SQVTM and CDR2 ANQGSEA. This clone has more than one count but fewer than ten. Data came from immunoSEQ multiplex PCR; TCRdb stores just in-frame clones and leaves some out. The sample yields some 790,000 clones, approximately 72% seen once. J is TRBJ2-3 and V is TRBV29-1; D is perhaps TRBD2 (6 bases). The receptor was derived from a woman under 40 in good health. What was sequenced was memory CD4+ T cells sorted from blood. Subset of the sample: CD45RA-negative fraction. The CDR3 sequence: CSVEYEAGDTQYF. CDR3 in DNA: TGCAGCGTTGAATATGAAGCGGGCGATACGCAGTATTTT.